A single sample gave rise to the 29 T cell receptor beta chains below, sequenced in a study of blood T cell repertoires in COVID-19. Some clones are missing from TCRdb's copy, which holds only in-frame ones; the method was immunoSEQ multiplex PCR. The sample lists about 190,000 clones; around 79% were seen once. The sample consisted of peripheral blood. The receptors were sampled from a man aged 55 to 70 with active or convalescent COVID-19.

The V and J genes are TRBV11-2 and TRBJ2-1, with D possibly matching TRBD2 (6 bases). This CDR3 is 17 amino acids long. V gave up 5 bases and J gave up 4 bases, with 21 bases separating them. Germline V gene sequence: CDR1 SGHAT, CDR2 FQNNGV. This CDR3 is CASSPDLGGGLYNEQFF. The CDR3 region has the DNA TGTGCCAGCAGCCCCGACCTTGGGGGAGGTTTATACAATGAGCAGTTCTTC.

The chain is built from TRBV3-1 (or the pseudogene TRBV3-2) and TRBJ2-7; TRBD2 matches at 7 bases. V shed 1 base and J 5 bases; nucleotides not matched to a gene: 2. This CDR3 has 13 amino acids. CDR1 LGHDT and CDR2 YNNKEL come from the germline V gene (reference sequence). CDR3 sequence reads: CASSQGGGDEQYF. The CDR3 DNA reads TGTGCCAGCAGCCAAGGGGGGGGTGACGAGCAGTACTTC.

The rearrangement uses TRBV7-9 and TRBJ2-1, with 8 bases aligning to TRBD2. V trimming: 5 bases; J trimming: 4 bases; junction bases outside the gene matches: 19. CDR3 length equals 19 residues. CDR1 is SEHNR and CDR2 is FQNEAQ in the germline V gene (reference sequence). The CDR3 sequence: CASSTQLGSGTSGYNEQFF. As DNA, the CDR3 is TGTGCCAGCAGCACCCAACTTGGCTCCGGTACTAGCGGATACAATGAGCAGTTCTTC.

The gene calls are TRBV5-5 and TRBJ2-3; TRBD2 agrees at 10 bases. This CDR3 has 17 amino acids. V was clipped by 2 bases and J by 2 bases; unmatched bases: 8. The germline V gene has CDR1 SGHKS and CDR2 YYEKEE (reference sequence). The CDR3 bases are TGTGCCAGCAGCTTAACGGCTAGCGGGAGCCACACAGATACGCAGTATTTT. Translating gives CASSLTASGSHTDTQYF. Combining the CDR3 with reference TRBV5-5 and TRBJ2-3 gives the whole variable domain DAGVTQSPTHLIKTRGQQVTLRCSPISGHKSVSWYQQVLGQGPQFIFQYYEKEERGRGNFPDRFSARQFPNYSSELNVNALLLGDSALYLCASSLTASGSHTDTQYFGPGTRLTVL.

The chain uses TRBV27 and TRBJ1-2; 7 nucleotides match TRBD1. The V and J ends lost 6 bases and 9 bases, in that order; junction bases with no gene match: 10. Germline V gene sequence: CDR1 MNHEY, CDR2 SMNVEV (reference sequence). The CDR3 spans 13 residues. CDR3 nucleotides: TGTGCCAGCAGGAGACAGGGTCTTTTCCGCTACACCTTC. Its translation is CASRRQGLFRYTF.

In its sample, this clone was seen many times. This chain links TRBV19 with TRBJ1-1, with TRBD1 matching 7 bases. The germline V gene encodes CDR1 LNHDA and CDR2 SQIVND (reference sequence). This CDR3 region has 13 residues. The V and J ends lost 5 bases and 4 bases, in that order; junction bases with no gene match: 4. The CDR3 reads CASSFGQATEAFF. In DNA, the CDR3 is TGTGCCAGTAGTTTCGGACAGGCCACTGAAGCTTTCTTT.

J is TRBJ2-1 and V is TRBV27; D possibly corresponds to TRBD2 (5 bases). The V gene's germline CDR1 is MNHEY and CDR2 SMNVEV (reference sequence). CDR3 length: 12 residues. The ends were cut back, 2 bases at V and 10 bases at J, with 9 bases in the middle. CDR3 amino acids: CASSLIGMEQFF. For the CDR3, the DNA is TGTGCCAGCAGTTTAATCGGGATGGAGCAGTTCTTC.

This clone was observed once. The chain employs TRBV27 and TRBJ1-1; D is uncertain. The CDR3 has 14 amino acids. From germline, CDR1 is MNHEY and CDR2 SMNVEV (reference sequence). V was trimmed by 2 bases and J by 1 base, leaving 8 bases between them. As DNA, the CDR3 is TGTGCCAGCAGTTTACGGACTGCGAACACTGAAGCTTTCTTT. This translates into CASSLRTANTEAFF.

The chain is built from TRBV5-4 and TRBJ2-1; tentative D call: TRBD2 (5 bases). Looked up from germline, CDR1 is SGHNT and CDR2 is YYREEE (reference sequence). Trimming pared 4 bases from V and 0 bases from J, leaving 20 bases between. The CDR3 spans 18 residues. The CDR3 is CASSPGPPRRSSYNEQFF. CDR3 in DNA: TGTGCCAGCAGCCCCGGGCCTCCGAGGAGGAGCTCCTACAATGAGCAGTTCTTC.

CDR3: CASSQGQGGGNEQFF. The DNA for the CDR3 is TGCGCCAGCAGCCAAGGTCAGGGTGGTGGGAATGAGCAGTTCTTC. This chain connects TRBV4-1 to TRBJ2-1; possibly TRBD1 for D (5 bases). This CDR3 has 15 amino acids. V was shortened by 1 base and J by 7 bases, with 14 bases between the two germline ends. Germline V gene sequence: CDR1 MGHRA, CDR2 YSYEKL.

The V and J genes are TRBV5-4 and TRBJ1-2; the match to TRBD1 covers 8 bases. V shed 0 bases, J shed 8 bases, and the junction held 3 bases outside the gene matches. CDR3 length: 13 amino acids. The germline V gene encodes CDR1 SGHNT and CDR2 YYREEE (reference sequence). The CDR3: CASSLDRGKGYTF. The DNA for the CDR3 is TGTGCCAGCAGCTTGGACAGGGGGAAAGGCTACACCTTC.

This rearrangement joins TRBV24-1 to TRBJ2-3; D gene unclear. Germline V CDR1 and CDR2: KGHDR, SFDVKD. Trimming cost V 4 bases and J 1 base, with 14 bases left between them. The CDR3 runs 16 residues. In nucleotides, the CDR3 is TGTGCCACCAGTGAAGGTGGTAGCAGACGCACAGATACGCAGTATTTT. Protein sequence: CATSEGGSRRTDTQYF.

In regard to this clone: Other nucleotide sequences from this sample produce the same CDR3. V usage is TRBV7-3 and J usage is TRBJ2-1, with D hard to call. Between the trimmed V and J ends, which lost 0 bases and 0 bases, there was a span of 6 bases. The CDR3 sequence is 15 residues long. Germline CDR1 is SGHTA and CDR2 is FQGTGA. CDR3 region: CASSLTGSSYNEQFF. The CDR3 DNA reads TGTGCCAGCAGCTTAACTGGTAGCTCCTACAATGAGCAGTTCTTC.

The gene calls are TRBV5-6 and TRBJ2-1, with 9 bases that match TRBD2. The CDR3 is made up of 16 amino acids. Germline V gives CDR1 SGHDT, CDR2 YYEEEE. The trim removed 4 bases at V and 3 bases at J, leaving 8 bases unmatched. The CDR3 region has the DNA TGTGCCAGCAGCCCTCGGACTAGCGATCTCTACAATGAGCAGTTCTTC. Translated, it gives CASSPRTSDLYNEQFF.

The CDR3 nucleotides are TGTGCCAGCAGAGCCGAGTCTGGAAACACCATATATTTT. Translating gives CASRAESGNTIYF. The chain combines TRBV2 with TRBJ1-3; D call uncertain. The V and J ends lost 6 bases and 1 base respectively, with 7 bases between them. CDR1 and CDR2 (germline): SNHLY, FYNNEI. CDR3 length: 13 amino acids.

The CDR3 spells CASSWAYTSVEQFF. Here the CDR3 DNA reads TGCGCCAGCAGCTGGGCCTACACTAGCGTTGAGCAGTTCTTC. This chain links TRBV5-1 with TRBJ2-1; 7 bases fit TRBD2. CDR1 and CDR2 from the germline V gene are SGHRS and YFSETQ. J gave up 9 bases and V 3 bases, and 9 bases lay outside the gene matches. CDR3 length: 14 amino acids.

The chain is built from TRBV3-1 (or the pseudogene TRBV3-2) and TRBJ1-2; 7 bases are a match to TRBD1. The V and J ends lost 4 bases and 8 bases, in that order; junction bases with no gene match: 7. This CDR3 spans 13 amino acids. Per the germline V gene, CDR1 is LGHDT and CDR2 is YNNKEL (reference sequence). The CDR3 loop is CASSPETGRGYTF. The CDR3 DNA follows: TGTGCCAGCAGCCCCGAGACAGGGAGAGGCTACACCTTC.

The rearrangement links TRBV12-5 to TRBJ2-1; the D gene is possibly TRBD2 (6 bases). V was pared by 2 bases and J by 3 bases, with 23 bases between. The CDR3 runs 19 residues. The germline V gene has CDR1 LGHNT and CDR2 FRNRAP. The CDR3 sequence: CASGLFSRGVAAFYNEQFF. CDR3 sequence (DNA): TGTGCTAGTGGTTTGTTTAGTCGGGGAGTAGCGGCCTTCTACAATGAGCAGTTCTTC.

The V and J genes are TRBV2 and TRBJ2-1; no clear D. V gave up 8 bases and J gave up 4 bases, with 15 bases separating them. The CDR3 loop spans 14 amino acids. Germline loops: CDR1 SNHLY, CDR2 FYNNEI. The CDR3 DNA reads TGTGCCAGCCTTCAGCTAGAGCTATACAATGAGCAGTTCTTC. Translation: CASLQLELYNEQFF.

This clone has more than one count but fewer than ten. The chain recombines TRBV6-5 with TRBJ1-5, with D perhaps TRBD1 (5 bases). The CDR3 extends over 12 amino acids. From germline, CDR1 is MNHEY and CDR2 SVGAGI. V dropped 5 bases and J dropped 7 bases, with 9 bases sitting between them. CDR3 amino acids: CASSPQGQPQHF. In DNA form, the CDR3 reads TGTGCCAGCAGTCCCCAGGGCCAGCCCCAGCATTTT.

The rearrangement joins TRBV28 to TRBJ2-2, with 12 nucleotides matching TRBD1. J was trimmed by 8 bases and V by 5 bases; bases with no gene match: 12. CDR3 size: 17 residues. CDR1 and CDR2 (germline): MDHEN, SYDVKM. CDR3 sequence: CASSPSTGQGAAGELFF. In nucleotides, the CDR3 is TGTGCCAGCAGTCCCTCAACGGGACAGGGGGCTGCAGGGGAGCTGTTTTTT.

CDR3: CASSVRDRETGELFF. The CDR3 DNA follows: TGTGCCAGCAGCGTCCGGGACAGGGAGACCGGGGAGCTGTTTTTT. The J gene is TRBJ2-2, the V gene TRBV7-3; 9 bases map to TRBD1. The germline CDR1 and CDR2 sequences are SGHTA and FQGTGA. V shed 5 bases and J 5 bases; nucleotides not matched to a gene: 6. There are 15 residues in the CDR3.

The chain has TRBV9 and TRBJ2-1; 7 bases fit TRBD2. Germline V lookup: CDR1 SGDLS, CDR2 YYNGEE. The CDR3 consists of 17 residues. The J segment lost 4 bases and the V segment lost 0 bases, leaving 10 bases of the junction unmatched. The DNA for the CDR3 is TGTGCCAGCAGCGTAGTTCCAGCGGGAAGGGATTACAATGAGCAGTTCTTC. Protein sequence: CASSVVPAGRDYNEQFF.

The CDR3: CASSLTRTSGYSYEQYF. The CDR3 bases are TGTGCCAGCAGTTTAACCCGGACTAGCGGGTACTCCTACGAGCAGTACTTC. The chain recombines TRBV27 with TRBJ2-7, with 11 bases identical to TRBD2. Germline CDR1 and CDR2: MNHEY and SMNVEV (reference sequence). V lost 2 bases and J lost 0; bases outside the gene matches: 6. The CDR3 length is 17 residues.

CDR3 amino acids: CASSPPGTTAGELFF. The CDR3 coding sequence is TGTGCCAGCTCACCCCCCGGGACAACGGCCGGGGAGCTGTTTTTT. V and J are TRBV18 and TRBJ2-2; D is perhaps TRBD1 (6 bases). From germline, CDR1 is KGHSH and CDR2 LQKENI. The CDR3 loop spans 15 amino acids. V was cut by 3 bases and J by 6 bases, with 14 bases left in between.

The V gene is TRBV5-5, the J gene TRBJ1-4, with D perhaps matching TRBD1 (5 bases). The CDR3 loop spans 14 amino acids. V dropped 2 bases and J dropped 4 bases, with 9 bases sitting between them. Germline CDR1 reads SGHKS; CDR2 reads YYEKEE (reference sequence). For the CDR3, the DNA is TGTGCCAGCAGCTTCGGCACAGGTAATGAAAAACTGTTTTTT. Protein: CASSFGTGNEKLFF.

The rearrangement joins TRBV28 to TRBJ1-2; D unclear. V lost 2 bases to trimming and J lost 2 bases, with 3 bases between them. Germline CDR1 is MDHEN and CDR2 is SYDVKM. This CDR3 contains 12 residues. The chain's CDR3 is CASSLSNYGYTF. The CDR3 nucleotides read TGTGCCAGCAGTTTAAGCAACTATGGCTACACCTTC.

V usage is TRBV28 and J usage is TRBJ2-4; D call uncertain. This CDR3 has 15 amino acids. V lost 3 bases and J 1 base, leaving 10 bases between the germline ends. Germline-derived CDR1 and CDR2 are MDHEN and SYDVKM. CDR3 in DNA: TGTGCCAGCAGTTTGTCGGTGTTTGCCAAAAACATTCAGTACTTC. It specifies CASSLSVFAKNIQYF. Combining the CDR3 with reference TRBV28 and TRBJ2-4 gives the whole variable domain DVKVTQSSRYLVKRTGEKVFLECVQDMDHENMFWYRQDPGLGLRLIYFSYDVKMKEKGDIPEGYSVSREKKERFSLILESASTNQTSMYLCASSLSVFAKNIQYFGAGTRLSVL.

V gene TRBV19 combines with J gene TRBJ1-6, with D possibly being TRBD1 (6 bases). The germline V gene has CDR1 LNHDA and CDR2 SQIVND (reference sequence). With 9 bases removed from V and 3 bases from J, the gap between germline ends came to 9 bases. This CDR3 is 13 amino acids long. The CDR3 bases are TGTGCCAGCAGGGGCCTCTATAATTCACCCCTCCACTTT. This sequence encodes CASRGLYNSPLHF.